The TCR beta chain described here comes from a study of blood T cell repertoires in COVID-19. Turning to the study itself: Sites across the United States, Italy and Spain contributed samples from acute and convalescent COVID-19. Sources were T cells, B-cell-depleted T cells, or PBMCs; the material itself was cDNA or gDNA.

Using immunoSEQ multiplex PCR, the repertoire was profiled, and TCRdb retains in-frame clones only, with some absent. The sample carries about 250,000 clones, about four fifths recorded once. V lost 9 bases, J lost 10 bases, and 16 bases lay in between. Germline V lookup: CDR1 SNHLY, CDR2 FYNNEI. The CDR3 has 13 amino acids. This clone has only a few counts. The receptor was derived from a woman aged 40 to 49 who had recovered from COVID-19. What was sequenced was peripheral blood. The chain has TRBV2 and TRBJ1-6; the D gene is possibly TRBD1 (5 bases). DNA of the CDR3: TGTGCCAGTTTGCCTGGGGGGGTATCACCCCTCCACTTT. Encoded protein: CASLPGGVSPLHF.